This is a list of T cell receptor beta chains from one sample in a study of blood T cell repertoires in COVID-19. Generated by immunoSEQ multiplex PCR, the TCRdb table keeps only in-frame clones and is missing some. Of about 150,000 clones in the sample, 87% were seen once. Sequencing used peripheral blood. These receptor sequences come from a woman between 50 and 59 years old with acute or convalescent COVID-19. Both conserved end residues are part of each CDR3. Each record gives: J gene, D gene, V gene, clone size, CDR3 length, CDR3 protein, CDR3 DNA. D genes are given only for firm matches. Expanded clones are given a class, and other clones once, few, many or no size at all.

>TRBJ2-1|TRBD2|TRBV2|-|16
CASRQGLAGGGGEQFF
TGTGCCAGCAGACAGGGACTAGCGGGAGGCGGTGGTGAGCAGTTCTTC
>TRBJ1-4|-|TRBV2|-|14
CASSDRGVGEKLFF
TGTGCCAGCAGTGATCGGGGGGTGGGCGAAAAACTGTTTTTT
>TRBJ1-4|-|TRBV14|-|15
CASSHLPGRDEKLFF
TGTGCCAGCAGCCACCTTCCCGGGAGGGATGAAAAACTGTTTTTT
>TRBJ2-7|-|TRBV7-9|-|14
CASSFSRAPYEQYF
TGTGCCAGCAGCTTTAGCAGGGCCCCCTACGAGCAGTACTTC
>TRBJ2-5|TRBD1|TRBV29-1|-|13
CSYRDRVTETQYF
TGCAGTTACCGGGACAGGGTGACAGAGACCCAGTACTTC
>TRBJ2-5|TRBD2|TRBV18|-|16
CASSPPLASGRETQYF
TGTGCCAGCTCACCACCGTTGGCTAGCGGGAGGGAGACCCAGTACTTC
>TRBJ1-2|-|TRBV6-5|-|12
CARSGTNYGYTF
TGTGCCAGGTCGGGAACTAACTATGGCTACACCTTC
>TRBJ1-3|-|TRBV7-8|-|14
CASSLAHTGNTIYF
TGTGCCAGCAGCTTAGCACATACTGGAAACACCATATATTTT
>TRBJ2-7|TRBD1|TRBV24-1|-|15
CATSVGTGESYEQYF
TGTGCCACCAGTGTCGGGACAGGGGAATCCTACGAGCAGTACTTC
>TRBJ1-1|-|TRBV19|-|18
CASSIVTGPAGLNTEAFF
TGTGCCAGTAGTATAGTCACAGGGCCCGCTGGGCTTAACACTGAAGCTTTCTTT
>TRBJ1-5|-|TRBV28|-|14
CASRQGYSNQPQHF
TGTGCCAGCAGACAGGGCTATAGCAATCAGCCCCAGCATTTT
>TRBJ1-1|-|TRBV27|-|12
CASRDLNTEAFF
TGTGCCAGCAGGGACTTGAACACTGAAGCTTTCTTT
>TRBJ2-5|TRBD2|TRBV7-2|-|17
CASRVRGTSGGQETQYF
TGTGCCAGCAGAGTCCGGGGAACTAGCGGGGGTCAAGAGACCCAGTACTTC
>TRBJ2-2|TRBD2|TRBV7-6|-|16
CASSLASGGNTGELFF
TGTGCCAGCAGCTTAGCGAGCGGGGGGAACACCGGGGAGCTGTTTTTT
>TRBJ1-1|-|TRBV7-9|-|14
CASSLRTANTEAFF
TGTGCCAGCAGCCTCCGGACAGCGAACACTGAAGCTTTCTTT
>TRBJ1-1|TRBD1|TRBV9|-|14
CASSPWDSNTEAFF
TGTGCCAGCAGCCCTTGGGACAGTAACACTGAAGCTTTCTTT
>TRBJ2-1|TRBD2|TRBV6-1|-|15
CASSELRRGGNEQFF
TGTGCCAGCAGTGAGTTACGGCGGGGGGGCAATGAGCAGTTCTTC
>TRBJ2-2|-|TRBV5-1|-|17
CASSLQGFGAHTGELFF
TGCGCCAGCAGCTTACAGGGCTTTGGGGCACACACCGGGGAGCTGTTTTTT
>TRBJ1-2|TRBD1|TRBV30|-|14
CAWSLGDSGYGYTF
TGTGCCTGGAGCCTTGGGGACAGTGGCTATGGCTACACCTTC
>TRBJ2-4|TRBD1|TRBV5-5|-|15
CASSPLDRPLNIQYF
TGTGCCAGCAGCCCTCTGGACAGGCCGCTAAACATTCAGTACTTC
>TRBJ1-1|-|TRBV27|-|14
CASSLSHSYTEAFF
TGTGCCAGCAGTTTATCTCACAGCTACACTGAAGCTTTCTTT
>TRBJ2-4|-|TRBV5-1|-|13
CASSLWQGNIQYF
TGCGCCAGCAGCTTGTGGCAGGGCAACATTCAGTACTTC
>TRBJ2-3|-|TRBV3-1/TRBV3-2|-|12
CASSPHADTQYF
TGTGCCAGCAGCCCCCATGCAGATACGCAGTATTTT
>TRBJ2-5|TRBD2|TRBV11-2|-|15
CASSLAAGVVETQYF
TGTGCCAGCAGCTTAGCGGCGGGAGTGGTGGAGACCCAGTACTTC
>TRBJ2-3|-|TRBV9|-|16
CASSVDLRVSTDTQYF
TGTGCCAGCAGCGTAGACCTCAGGGTATCGACAGATACGCAGTATTTT
>TRBJ2-2|-|TRBV29-1|-|15
CSCYSDSPNTGELFF
TGCAGCTGCTACTCGGACTCCCCGAACACCGGGGAGCTGTTTTTT
>TRBJ1-2|-|TRBV19|once|16
CASNEGRTAANYGYTF
TGTGCCAGTAACGAAGGCCGCACAGCAGCTAACTATGGCTACACCTTC
>TRBJ2-3|-|TRBV19|-|15
CASTRGAEPTDTQYF
TGTGCCAGTACCCGGGGAGCGGAACCCACAGATACGCAGTATTTT
>TRBJ2-7|-|TRBV28|once|14
CASRWGQGPYEQYF
TGTGCCAGCAGGTGGGGCCAGGGTCCCTACGAGCAGTACTTC
>TRBJ1-2|TRBD1|TRBV19|-|13
CASSVTGSNGYTF
TGTGCCAGTAGCGTGACAGGGTCTAATGGCTACACCTTC
>TRBJ1-4|TRBD1|TRBV19|-|14
CASSMRGLGEKLFF
TGTGCCAGTAGTATGAGGGGGCTCGGAGAAAAACTGTTTTTT
>TRBJ1-2|-|TRBV6-1|-|14
CASSEAGSAWGYTF
TGTGCCAGCAGTGAGGCGGGGTCAGCATGGGGCTACACCTTC
>TRBJ1-1|-|TRBV11-1|-|13
CASSLLGSTEAFF
TGTGCCAGCAGCTTATTGGGCAGCACTGAAGCTTTCTTT
>TRBJ1-2|TRBD1|TRBV9|-|15
CASSPWTGANYGYTF
TGTGCCAGCAGCCCATGGACAGGAGCTAACTATGGCTACACCTTC
>TRBJ2-7|-|TRBV3-1/TRBV3-2|-|15
CASSQDLYRVGEQYF
TGTGCCAGCAGCCAAGATCTCTACAGGGTAGGCGAGCAGTACTTC
>TRBJ2-6|-|TRBV12-1|-|16
CASSFLTYTGANVLTF
TGTGCCAGCAGCTTTCTAACTTATACTGGGGCCAACGTCCTGACTTTC
>TRBJ2-1|TRBD2|TRBV7-8|-|15
CASSRGTSGNNEQFF
TGTGCCAGCAGCCGTGGGACTAGCGGAAACAATGAGCAGTTCTTC
>TRBJ2-7|TRBD1|TRBV7-2|-|17
CASSLGGSGQVYREQYF
TGTGCCAGCAGCCTGGGGGGCTCGGGACAGGTCTATAGGGAGCAGTACTTC
>TRBJ1-5|-|TRBV10-2|-|13
CASSGGYNQPQHF
TGCGCCAGCAGCGGCGGATACAATCAGCCCCAGCATTTT
>TRBJ2-1|-|TRBV4-2|-|13
CASSPPEQEEQFF
TGTGCCAGCAGCCCACCTGAACAGGAAGAACAGTTCTTC
>TRBJ1-2|-|TRBV24-1|-|13
CASTAGPGYGYTF
TGTGCCAGTACTGCGGGGCCTGGCTATGGCTACACCTTC
>TRBJ1-2|-|TRBV7-8|-|13
CASMGGANYGYTF
TGTGCCAGCATGGGGGGAGCTAACTATGGCTACACCTTC
>TRBJ2-7|TRBD1|TRBV18|-|14
CASTQPGQSYEQYF
TGTGCCAGCACACAACCGGGACAGAGCTACGAGCAGTACTTC
>TRBJ2-7|-|TRBV5-6|-|12
CASSFLSDEQYF
TGTGCCAGCAGCTTCCTTTCCGACGAGCAGTACTTC
>TRBJ1-5|-|TRBV2|-|15
CASSSPRDSNQPQHF
TGTGCCAGCAGTAGCCCCAGGGATAGCAATCAGCCCCAGCATTTT
>TRBJ1-1|-|TRBV2|-|14
CASSGLQINTEAFF
TGTGCCAGCAGTGGTTTGCAGATAAACACTGAAGCTTTCTTT
>TRBJ2-7|-|TRBV4-1|few|13
CASSPLLAYEQYF
TGCGCCAGCAGCCCGTTATTAGCCTACGAGCAGTACTTC
>TRBJ1-4|TRBD1|TRBV30|-|13
CAWKRGRDEKLFF
TGTGCCTGGAAGAGGGGGCGGGATGAAAAACTGTTTTTT
>TRBJ1-1|TRBD1|TRBV2|few|16
CASSEPRGRENTEAFF
TGTGCCAGCAGTGAACCCAGGGGGCGCGAGAACACTGAAGCTTTCTTT
>TRBJ2-5|-|TRBV7-3|few|15
CASSLRAGYQETQYF
TGTGCCAGCAGCTTACGGGCGGGTTACCAAGAGACCCAGTACTTC
>TRBJ2-1|-|TRBV12-3/TRBV12-4|-|12
CASRGTYNEQFF
TGTGCCAGCAGGGGCACCTACAATGAGCAGTTCTTC